This T cell receptor (beta chain) was found in a study of CD8 T cells in Susac syndrome. For this clonotype: Its antigen is undetermined.

Study-wide points: The study's TCR sequencing and HLA analysis drew on a certain number of individuals. That number was acknowledged as relatively small.

Random hexamers served to reverse transcribe about 0.45 to 1 ug RNA. TCR beta CDR3 was amplified by immunoSEQ multiplex PCR. This amplification extended across 54 Vbeta and 13 Jbeta segments. TCRdb re-called the immunoSEQ multiplex PCR reads with MiXCR, one entry per CDR3 protein. Here the sample spans 250,000 or so distinct CDR3 sequences, roughly 93% being singletons. CD8+ and CD4+ blood T cells underwent TCR beta sequencing. Negative isolation was used for CD8+ and CD4+ T cells, and FACS enrichment was applied to TEMRA cells. Germline V CDR1 and CDR2: SGHNT, YYREEE (reference sequence). With 9 bases clipped from V and 2 bases from J, the junction kept 8 bases outside the gene matches. CDR3 length: 14 amino acids.

The rearrangement joins TRBV5-4 to TRBJ2-5; 9 nucleotides match TRBD1. The sequenced sample was CD4+ T cells from PBMCs. This TCR was sampled from a human donor with multiple sclerosis. Here the CDR3 reads CATIGQGRQETQYF. The CDR3 DNA sequence: TGTGCCACCATAGGACAGGGGCGGCAAGAGACCCAGTACTTC.